Listed below are T cell receptor beta chains from one sample, sequenced in a study of blood T cell repertoires in COVID-19. The table came from immunoSEQ multiplex PCR; TCRdb's copy has only in-frame clones and leaves some out. Of hundreds of thousands of clones in the sample, 70% to 90% are singletons; the top ten hold more than 6%. Sequences were obtained from peripheral blood. These receptors all stem from a human donor in a cohort sampled during active COVID-19. CDR3s include the opening cysteine and the closing phenylalanine or tryptophan. Fields, in order: J gene, V gene, CDR3 protein.

j_call: TRBJ1-2; v_call: TRBV7-2; cdr3_aa: CASREPGQGFGGYGYTF
j_call: TRBJ1-2; v_call: TRBV19; cdr3_aa: CASSIWGGGYTF
j_call: TRBJ2-7; v_call: TRBV6-4; cdr3_aa: CASSADRQGEQYF
j_call: TRBJ1-1; v_call: TRBV18; cdr3_aa: CASSPPGHTEAFF
j_call: TRBJ1-5; v_call: TRBV6-4; cdr3_aa: CASSTTGGNQPQHF
j_call: TRBJ1-3; v_call: TRBV10-1; cdr3_aa: CASGTGTSGNTIYF
j_call: TRBJ1-3; v_call: TRBV3-1/TRBV3-2; cdr3_aa: CASSQGQGATGNTIYF
j_call: TRBJ2-7; v_call: TRBV15; cdr3_aa: CATSRGDRVQYEQYF
j_call: TRBJ2-7; v_call: TRBV18; cdr3_aa: CASSPVTGDWYEQYF
j_call: TRBJ2-7; v_call: TRBV6-5; cdr3_aa: CALGLYEQYF
j_call: TRBJ2-2; v_call: TRBV9; cdr3_aa: CASSVQATGELFF
j_call: TRBJ1-1; v_call: TRBV11-2; cdr3_aa: CASSLLPGNMNTEAFF
j_call: TRBJ2-3; v_call: TRBV5-6; cdr3_aa: CASSIGQAGDTQYF
j_call: TRBJ2-2; v_call: TRBV30; cdr3_aa: CAWSVEGRNTGELFF
j_call: TRBJ2-1; v_call: TRBV7-6; cdr3_aa: CASSLGGPIARDYNEQFF
j_call: TRBJ2-5; v_call: TRBV19; cdr3_aa: CASSIGGGAGETQYF
j_call: TRBJ2-3; v_call: TRBV5-1; cdr3_aa: CASSLESVSTDTQYF
j_call: TRBJ2-7; v_call: TRBV2; cdr3_aa: CASSEDGYEQYF
j_call: TRBJ1-5; v_call: TRBV6-5; cdr3_aa: CASTRDRAENQPQHF
j_call: TRBJ1-5; v_call: TRBV5-6; cdr3_aa: CASSAGTGVSQPQHF
j_call: TRBJ1-1; v_call: TRBV5-1; cdr3_aa: CASSQRAGLLIMTEAFF
j_call: TRBJ2-7; v_call: TRBV6-5; cdr3_aa: CASSNTGGYEQYF
j_call: TRBJ2-3; v_call: TRBV2; cdr3_aa: CASSETRGTDTQYF
j_call: TRBJ1-3; v_call: TRBV14; cdr3_aa: CASSQVGTAGNTIYF
j_call: TRBJ2-2; v_call: TRBV2; cdr3_aa: CASRGQGAFTGELFF
j_call: TRBJ1-2; v_call: TRBV9; cdr3_aa: CASSLGTGRLYGYTF
j_call: TRBJ1-6; v_call: TRBV6-1; cdr3_aa: CASSEFGRVSYNSPLHF
j_call: TRBJ2-2; v_call: TRBV24-1; cdr3_aa: CATSGTGTNTGELFF
j_call: TRBJ2-3; v_call: TRBV2; cdr3_aa: CASIGRRGGSYTQYF
j_call: TRBJ2-2; v_call: TRBV5-1; cdr3_aa: CASSPTTANTGELFF
j_call: TRBJ2-2; v_call: TRBV7-3; cdr3_aa: CASGTGTGGNTGELFF
j_call: TRBJ2-1; v_call: TRBV7-3; cdr3_aa: CASSLRGLWVDEQFF
j_call: TRBJ2-1; v_call: TRBV9; cdr3_aa: CASSGRTGPGNEQFF
j_call: TRBJ1-2; v_call: TRBV30; cdr3_aa: CAWSGQAVYGYTF
j_call: TRBJ1-5; v_call: TRBV12-5; cdr3_aa: CASGQGHSSQPQHF
j_call: TRBJ1-3; v_call: TRBV5-1; cdr3_aa: CASRHSSGNTIYF
j_call: TRBJ2-7; v_call: TRBV7-9; cdr3_aa: CASRDGTEPYEQYF
j_call: TRBJ2-1; v_call: TRBV3-1/TRBV3-2; cdr3_aa: CASSRSDSYNEQFF
j_call: TRBJ2-1; v_call: TRBV19; cdr3_aa: CASSIYRGEYNEQFF